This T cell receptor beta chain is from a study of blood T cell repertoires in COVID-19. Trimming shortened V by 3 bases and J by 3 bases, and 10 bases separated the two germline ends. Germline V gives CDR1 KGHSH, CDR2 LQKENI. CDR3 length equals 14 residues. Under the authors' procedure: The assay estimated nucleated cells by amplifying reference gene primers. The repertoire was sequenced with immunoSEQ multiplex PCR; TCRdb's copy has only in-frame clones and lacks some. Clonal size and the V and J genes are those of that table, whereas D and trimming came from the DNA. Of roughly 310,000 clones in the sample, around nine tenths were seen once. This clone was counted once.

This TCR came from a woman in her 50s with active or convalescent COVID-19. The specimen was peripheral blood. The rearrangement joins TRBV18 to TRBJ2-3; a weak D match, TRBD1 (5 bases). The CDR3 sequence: CASSPRQGTDTQYF. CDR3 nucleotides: TGTGCCAGCTCACCTCGCCAGGGTACAGATACGCAGTATTTT.